This T cell receptor (beta chain) appears in the sequencing data of a study of OX40 agonist ivuxolimab in advanced cancers. The CDR3 loop spans 13 amino acids. The germline V gene encodes CDR1 SNHLY and CDR2 FYNNEI. Trimming left V 5 bases short and J 2 bases short, with 7 bases between. Generated by immunoSEQ multiplex PCR, the TCRdb table keeps only in-frame clones and is missing some. The sample has more than 50,000 clones; 65% to 90% are singletons. The material sequenced was CD4+ or CD8+ T cells sorted from blood, taken in a trial of the OX40 agonist ivuxolimab. The clonotype originates from an adult with an advanced solid tumor such as melanoma, head and neck, liver or kidney cancer. The J gene is TRBJ1-5, the V gene TRBV2; D is possibly TRBD1 (5 bases). As DNA, the CDR3 is TGTGCCAGCAGTCGGGGGGGCAATCAGCCCCAGCATTTT. Translation gives CASSRGGNQPQHF.